The T cell receptor beta chain described here comes from a study of response to subunit inactivated influenza vaccine. The CDR3 extends over 18 amino acids. V dropped 0 bases and J dropped 0; count of bases not matched to a gene: 5. Germline V gene lookup returns CDR1 SGHVS and CDR2 FQNEAQ. Findings and caveats of the study: Seasonal influenza vaccination, on each occasion, was suggested by the authors to recruit few new T cells.

This clonotype was seen many times. The antigen is undetermined. TCRdb passed the RT-PCR reads through MiXCR, listing each CDR3 protein once. The sample lists about 520,000 distinct CDR3 sequences, 7.2% occurring once. The rearrangement joins TRBV7-8 to TRBJ2-1, with TRBD2 matching over 10 bases. The source was PBMCs from blood, collected around 25 months after vaccination. The source is a man in his fifties or sixties who received an inactivated influenza vaccine. This CDR3 reads CASSLAGLAEISYNEQFF. The CDR3 region has the DNA TGTGCCAGCAGCTTAGCAGGACTAGCGGAGATCTCCTACAATGAGCAGTTCTTC.